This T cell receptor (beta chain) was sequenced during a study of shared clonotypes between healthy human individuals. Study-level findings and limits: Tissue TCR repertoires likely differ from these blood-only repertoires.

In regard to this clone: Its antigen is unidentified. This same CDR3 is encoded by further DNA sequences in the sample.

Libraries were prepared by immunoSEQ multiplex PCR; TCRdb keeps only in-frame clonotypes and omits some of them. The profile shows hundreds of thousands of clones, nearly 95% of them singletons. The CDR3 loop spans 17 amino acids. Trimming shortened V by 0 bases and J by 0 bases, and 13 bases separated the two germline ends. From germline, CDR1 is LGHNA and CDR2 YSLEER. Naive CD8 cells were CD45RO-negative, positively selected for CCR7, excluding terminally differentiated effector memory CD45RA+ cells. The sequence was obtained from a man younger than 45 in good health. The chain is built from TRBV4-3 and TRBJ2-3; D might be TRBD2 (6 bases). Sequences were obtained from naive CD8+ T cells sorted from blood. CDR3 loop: CASSQDRAGTSTDTQYF. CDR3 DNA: TGCGCCAGCAGCCAAGATAGGGCAGGGACTAGCACAGATACGCAGTATTTT.